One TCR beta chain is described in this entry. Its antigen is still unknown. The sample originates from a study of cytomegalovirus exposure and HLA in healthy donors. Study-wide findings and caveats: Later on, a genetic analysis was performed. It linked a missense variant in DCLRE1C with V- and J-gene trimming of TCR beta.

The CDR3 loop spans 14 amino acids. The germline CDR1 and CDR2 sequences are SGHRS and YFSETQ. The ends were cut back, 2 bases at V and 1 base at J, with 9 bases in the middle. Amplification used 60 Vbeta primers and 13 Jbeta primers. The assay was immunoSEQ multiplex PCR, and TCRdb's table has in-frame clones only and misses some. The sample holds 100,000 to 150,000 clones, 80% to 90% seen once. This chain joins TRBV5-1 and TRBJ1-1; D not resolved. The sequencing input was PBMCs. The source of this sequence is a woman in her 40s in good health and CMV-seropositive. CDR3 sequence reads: CASSFASQNTEAFF. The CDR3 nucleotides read TGCGCCAGCAGCTTTGCCAGTCAGAACACTGAAGCTTTCTTT.